These 8 T cell receptor beta chains came from one sample sequenced in a study of T-cell memory formation after mild COVID-19. Using its own MiXCR run on the 5' RACE reads, TCRdb lists one record per CDR3 protein. The table has 140,000 to 150,000 distinct CDR3 sequences, approximately 26% seen once; the top ten hold approximately 25%. Sequences were obtained from PBMCs or a T cell subset sorted from them (not recorded which). These receptors were taken from an adult woman who had mild COVID-19 (a few samples of this study predate the infection). Cell type and time point are not known.

The rearrangement links TRBV7-9 to TRBJ1-2, with 7 bases that match TRBD1. V lost 0 bases to trimming and J lost 5 bases; unmatched junction nucleotides: 3. The germline gives CDR1 SEHNR, CDR2 FQNEAQ (reference sequence). The CDR3 totals 14 residues. CDR3 in amino acids: CASSLAGDSYGYTF. The CDR3 nucleotides are TGTGCCAGCAGCTTAGCGGGGGACAGTTATGGCTACACCTTC.

This clonotype was counted a few times. The rearrangement links TRBV5-1 to TRBJ2-7; possible D gene TRBD1, 6 bases. V was clipped by 3 bases and J by 0 bases, with 10 bases between them. The CDR3 spans 14 residues. The germline CDR1 and CDR2 sequences are SGHRS and YFSETQ. The CDR3 DNA reads as TGCGCCAGCAGCTCCAGGGGTGGCTCCTACGAGCAGTACTTC. It specifies CASSSRGGSYEQYF.

The chain carries TRBV6-5 and TRBJ2-7; 9 bases agree with TRBD1. The germline CDR1 and CDR2 sequences are MNHEY and SVGAGI. The CDR3 is 16 amino acids. V lost 5 bases and J lost 1; bases outside the gene matches: 9. The CDR3 DNA follows: TGTGCCAGCAGTCAGATTCCGGGACAGGGTTCCTACGAGCAGTACTTC. Translation: CASSQIPGQGSYEQYF.

This chain connects TRBV7-9 to TRBJ1-1; possibly TRBD1 for D (5 bases). Germline V gene data show CDR1 as SEHNR and CDR2 as FQNEAQ (reference sequence). V lost 0 bases, J lost 10 bases, and 12 bases lay in between. The CDR3 spans 13 residues. The CDR3 DNA sequence: TGTGCCAGCAGCTTAGCCGGTCCCCAGGGAGCTTTCTTT. This translates into CASSLAGPQGAFF.

This clonotype has only a few counts. This chain links TRBV7-2 with TRBJ2-5, with D unclear. Germline CDR1 reads SGHTA; CDR2 reads FQGNSA. The CDR3 spans 12 residues. V lost 2 bases and J 10 bases, leaving 11 bases between the germline ends. CDR3 sequence: CASSLSPGDQYF. The DNA for the CDR3 is TGTGCCAGCAGCTTAAGTCCCGGTGACCAGTACTTC.

This clonotype has more than one count but fewer than ten. This sequence joins TRBV21-1 and TRBJ2-7. TRBV21-1 is described as a pseudogene. CDR3 size: 15 residues. CDR3 protein: CASSTQTPHSYEQYF. CDR3 DNA sequence: TGTGCCAGCAGCACCCAGACACCCCACTCCTACGAGCAGTACTTC.

The chain combines TRBV7-8 with TRBJ2-3, with 7 bases matching TRBD1. CDR1 SGHVS and CDR2 FQNEAQ come from the germline V gene. This CDR3 has 15 amino acids. The J segment lost 5 bases and the V segment lost 5 bases, leaving 10 bases of the junction unmatched. Here the CDR3 reads CASSPPRGPVDTQYF. CDR3 coding DNA: TGTGCCAGCAGCCCGCCAAGGGGGCCGGTAGATACGCAGTATTTT. Filled out from reference TRBV7-8 and TRBJ2-3, the complete variable domain reads GAGVSQSPRYKVAKRGQDVALRCDPISGHVSLFWYQQALGQGPEFLTYFQNEAQLDKSGLPSDRFFAERPEGSVSTLKIQRTQQEDSAVYLCASSPPRGPVDTQYFGPGTRLTVL.

The chain couples TRBV12-3 or TRBV12-4 to TRBJ2-1, with 10 nucleotides matching TRBD1. Trimming at V came to 5 bases and at J to 5 bases, leaving 9 bases not matched to a gene. The CDR3 has 16 residues. This CDR3 reads CASSPLGTGDNNEQFF. In DNA form, the CDR3 reads TGTGCCAGCAGTCCGCTTGGGACAGGGGACAACAATGAGCAGTTCTTC.